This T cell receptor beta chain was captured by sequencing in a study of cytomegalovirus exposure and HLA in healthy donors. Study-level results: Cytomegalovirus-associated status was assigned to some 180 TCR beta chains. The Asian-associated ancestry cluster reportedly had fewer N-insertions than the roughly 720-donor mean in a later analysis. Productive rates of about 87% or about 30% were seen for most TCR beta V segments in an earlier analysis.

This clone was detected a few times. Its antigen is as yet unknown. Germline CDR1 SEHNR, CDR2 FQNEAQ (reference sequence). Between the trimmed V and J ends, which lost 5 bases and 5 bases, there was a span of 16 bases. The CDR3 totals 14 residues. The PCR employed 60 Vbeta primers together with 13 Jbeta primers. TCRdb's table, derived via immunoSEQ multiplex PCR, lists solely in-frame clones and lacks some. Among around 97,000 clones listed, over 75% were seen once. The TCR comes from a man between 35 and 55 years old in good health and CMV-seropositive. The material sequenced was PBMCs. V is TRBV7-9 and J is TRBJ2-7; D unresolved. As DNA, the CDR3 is TGTGCCAGCAGCCAGACCGGGTTAGCCAACGAGCAGTACTTC. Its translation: CASSQTGLANEQYF. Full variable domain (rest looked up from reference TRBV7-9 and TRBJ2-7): DTGVSQNPRHKITKRGQNVTFRCDPISEHNRLYWYRQTLGQGPEFLTYFQNEAQLEKSRLLSDRFSAERPKGSFSTLEIQRTEQGDSAMYLCASSQTGLANEQYFGPGTRLTVT.